This section outlines one T cell receptor beta chain sequence together with its context. No antigen is known for it. It was with 60 Vbeta and 13 Jbeta primers that the PCR ran. The method was immunoSEQ multiplex PCR; TCRdb's version includes in-frame clones alone and lacks a portion of them. The repertoire holds over 150,000 clones, with 60% to 75% as singletons. This entry comes from a study of cytomegalovirus exposure and HLA in healthy donors. Study conclusions and caveats: A later analysis reported that several of the most significant clusters appeared to be linked to common viral pathogens, among them Epstein-Barr virus. Many donors shared some public TCRs, even though most TCR sequences were rare.

The sequenced sample consisted of PBMCs. The clonotype originates from a man aged 18-30 years in good health and CMV-seronegative.

CDR3 loop: CASSPALGTGGPYEQYV. The CDR3 bases are TGTGCCAGCAGCCCAGCTTTGGGGACCGGGGGACCCTACGAGCAGTACGTC. The V and J genes are TRBV7-9 and TRBJ2-7; a possible D gene is TRBD2 (6 bases). The germline CDR1 and CDR2 sequences are SEHNR and FQNEAQ (reference sequence). Trimming removed 5 bases from V and 2 bases from J, with 22 bases in between. This CDR3 contains 17 residues.